A selection of T cell receptor beta chains follows, all from one sample in a study of blood T cell repertoires in COVID-19. Assay: immunoSEQ multiplex PCR; the TCRdb copy retains only in-frame clones and omits some. The repertoire holds around 370,000 clones, approximately 90% seen once, with 0.9% to 1.5% in the top ten. Sequenced input: PBMCs or T cells enriched from blood (not recorded which). The receptor set was obtained from a woman younger than 30 who had recovered from COVID-19. Each CDR3 is given with its conserved first and last residue. The D gene is left open where the match is weak. The listing skips clone size in some rows; elsewhere it reads once, few, many or a size class.

TRBV6-1	NA	TRBJ1-2	NA	CASSEALPARGYTF	TGTGCCAGCAGTGAAGCTTTACCGGCGCGGGGCTACACCTTC
TRBV3-1/TRBV3-2	TRBD1	TRBJ1-2	NA	CASSLQGGRTNYGYTF	TGTGCCAGCAGCCTTCAGGGGGGCCGGACTAACTATGGCTACACCTTC
TRBV7-3	TRBD1	TRBJ1-2	NA	CASSSGTGNGYTF	TGTGCCAGCAGCTCCGGGACAGGGAATGGCTACACCTTC
TRBV20-1	TRBD1	TRBJ1-6	few	CSASRDRNNSPLHF	TGCAGTGCTAGTAGGGACAGAAATAATTCACCCCTCCACTTT
TRBV5-8	TRBD1	TRBJ1-5	NA	CASSLGTGVNQPQHF	TGTGCCAGCAGCTTGGGGACAGGGGTGAATCAGCCCCAGCATTTT
TRBV28	TRBD2	TRBJ2-7	NA	CASSPALGLAGRDEQYF	TGTGCCAGCAGTCCTGCCTTAGGACTAGCGGGCCGGGACGAGCAGTACTTC
TRBV7-2	TRBD1	TRBJ2-1	once	CASSFPRDRDYYNEQFF	TGTGCCAGCAGCTTCCCCCGGGACAGGGATTACTACAATGAGCAGTTCTTC
TRBV27	NA	TRBJ1-2	NA	CASRELGRTEEAGYTF	TGTGCCAGCCGGGAACTTGGACGGACTGAAGAAGCTGGCTACACCTTC
TRBV2	TRBD2	TRBJ2-3	NA	CASSELAGNTDTQYF	TGTGCCAGCAGTGAACTAGCGGGGAACACAGATACGCAGTATTTT
TRBV5-8	TRBD1	TRBJ2-2	NA	CASSSRTGEVTGELFF	TGTGCCAGCAGCTCAAGGACAGGGGAAGTAACCGGGGAGCTGTTTTTT
TRBV6-5	NA	TRBJ1-5	NA	CASKMAVYSNQPQHF	TGTGCCAGCAAAATGGCAGTTTATAGCAATCAGCCCCAGCATTTT
TRBV11-2	NA	TRBJ1-5	NA	CASSARGAGSNQPQHF	TGTGCCAGCAGCGCCCGTGGGGCAGGAAGCAATCAGCCCCAGCATTTT
TRBV11-2	NA	TRBJ2-2	once	CASSIGTGELFF	TGTGCCAGCAGCATCGGGACCGGGGAGCTGTTTTTT
TRBV27	NA	TRBJ2-7	NA	CASSRQENYEQYF	TGTGCCAGCAGTCGACAGGAAAACTACGAGCAGTACTTC
TRBV19	NA	TRBJ2-1	NA	CASSIAGGSYNEQFF	TGTGCCAGTAGTATAGCTGGAGGGAGTTACAATGAGCAGTTCTTC
TRBV9	NA	TRBJ2-1	NA	CASSVAPSEGLNEQFF	TGTGCCAGCAGCGTAGCGCCTAGCGAGGGGCTCAATGAGCAGTTCTTC
TRBV6-5	NA	TRBJ1-1	NA	CASSYGRGYTEAFF	TGTGCCAGCAGTTACGGCAGAGGGTACACTGAAGCTTTCTTT
TRBV29-1	NA	TRBJ1-2	NA	CSVERYRDAGYTF	TGCAGCGTTGAACGGTACAGGGATGCTGGCTACACCTTC
TRBV13	TRBD1	TRBJ1-6	NA	CASSPGTEHSPLHF	TGTGCCAGCAGCCCCGGGACAGAACATTCACCCCTCCACTTT
TRBV15	TRBD1	TRBJ1-2	NA	CATSPGQGRINGYTF	TGTGCCACCAGCCCTGGACAGGGGAGGATAAATGGCTACACCTTC
TRBV6-5	NA	TRBJ1-2	NA	CASSAGQNYGYTF	TGTGCCAGCAGCGCCGGACAGAACTATGGCTACACCTTC
TRBV6-5	NA	TRBJ1-4	NA	CASRGGGNEKLFF	TGTGCCAGCAGGGGAGGCGGTAATGAAAAACTGTTTTTT
TRBV10-3	TRBD2	TRBJ2-7	NA	CAISEASGGVGNEQYF	TGTGCCATCAGTGAGGCTAGCGGGGGAGTGGGGAACGAGCAGTACTTC
TRBV30	TRBD1	TRBJ1-6	once	CACQHPGTDNSPLHF	TGTGCCTGTCAACACCCCGGGACAGACAATTCACCCCTCCACTTT
TRBV5-1	TRBD1	TRBJ2-2	NA	CASSLGPVWTGGSGELFF	TGCGCCAGCAGCTTGGGTCCGGTGTGGACAGGGGGCTCCGGGGAGCTGTTTTTT
TRBV9	TRBD2	TRBJ2-1	NA	CASSVDVTGGMDEQFF	TGTGCCAGCAGCGTAGATGTAACGGGGGGTATGGATGAGCAGTTCTTC
TRBV24-1	TRBD2	TRBJ2-2	NA	CATSDRGTSGGINTGELFF	TGTGCCACCAGTGACAGGGGGACTAGCGGGGGGATTAACACCGGGGAGCTGTTTTTT
TRBV10-3	NA	TRBJ1-2	NA	CAISEGSGITGGYTF	TGTGCCATCAGTGAGGGATCAGGGATCACTGGTGGCTACACCTTC
TRBV27	TRBD1	TRBJ1-5	NA	CASSQWTGNQPQHF	TGTGCCAGCAGTCAATGGACAGGGAATCAGCCCCAGCATTTT
TRBV2	TRBD1	TRBJ2-5	NA	CASSRDRAQETQYF	TGTGCCAGCAGCCGGGACAGGGCCCAAGAGACCCAGTACTTC
TRBV20-1	NA	TRBJ1-2	NA	CSAEGSPGLF	TGCAGTGCGGAGGGGTCTCCGGGCCTCTTC
TRBV24-1	NA	TRBJ2-1	NA	CATSKGATSYNEQFF	TGTGCCACCAGCAAAGGGGCGACCTCATACAATGAGCAGTTCTTC
TRBV27	TRBD1	TRBJ1-2	NA	CASSLGGQRNGYTF	TGTGCCAGCAGTTTGGGGGGACAGCGGAATGGCTACACCTTC
TRBV2	NA	TRBJ2-7	few	CASSEAGVEQYF	TGTGCCAGCAGTGAAGCCGGGGTTGAGCAGTACTTC
TRBV14	NA	TRBJ1-1	few	CASSQERGSRNTEAFF	TGTGCCAGCAGCCAAGAGAGAGGGAGCAGGAACACTGAAGCTTTCTTT
TRBV11-2	NA	TRBJ2-1	NA	CASTASGEQFF	TGTGCCAGTACCGCTTCGGGTGAGCAGTTCTTC
TRBV5-6	TRBD1	TRBJ1-1	NA	CASSPRDRVGDTEAFF	TGTGCCAGCAGCCCCAGGGACAGGGTAGGGGACACTGAAGCTTTCTTT
TRBV9	NA	TRBJ1-4	NA	CASSGTANEKLFF	TGTGCCAGCAGCGGGACAGCAAATGAAAAACTGTTTTTT
TRBV6-5	TRBD1	TRBJ1-2	once	CASRKTGAGGYTF	TGTGCCAGCAGGAAGACAGGGGCCGGTGGCTACACCTTC
TRBV6-2/TRBV6-3	TRBD2	TRBJ2-7	NA	CASSQSGESSYEQYF	TGTGCCAGCAGTCAAAGCGGGGAGAGCTCCTACGAGCAGTACTTC
TRBV13	NA	TRBJ2-1	once	CASSLDNDNEQFF	TGTGCCAGCAGCTTGGACAATGACAATGAGCAGTTCTTC
TRBV7-8	NA	TRBJ1-4	NA	CASSTQGPEKLFF	TGTGCCAGCAGCACTCAGGGCCCAGAAAAACTGTTTTTT
TRBV18	NA	TRBJ2-7	NA	CASSPIPDLGPYEQYF	TGTGCCAGCTCACCTATACCTGATCTGGGCCCCTACGAGCAGTACTTC
TRBV2	NA	TRBJ2-3	NA	CASSPFGGASDTQYF	TGTGCCAGCAGCCCGTTTGGGGGGGCCTCAGATACGCAGTATTTT
TRBV7-9	NA	TRBJ1-4	NA	CASSFYTTRGEKLFF	TGTGCCAGCAGCTTTTACACCACCCGGGGTGAAAAACTGTTTTTT